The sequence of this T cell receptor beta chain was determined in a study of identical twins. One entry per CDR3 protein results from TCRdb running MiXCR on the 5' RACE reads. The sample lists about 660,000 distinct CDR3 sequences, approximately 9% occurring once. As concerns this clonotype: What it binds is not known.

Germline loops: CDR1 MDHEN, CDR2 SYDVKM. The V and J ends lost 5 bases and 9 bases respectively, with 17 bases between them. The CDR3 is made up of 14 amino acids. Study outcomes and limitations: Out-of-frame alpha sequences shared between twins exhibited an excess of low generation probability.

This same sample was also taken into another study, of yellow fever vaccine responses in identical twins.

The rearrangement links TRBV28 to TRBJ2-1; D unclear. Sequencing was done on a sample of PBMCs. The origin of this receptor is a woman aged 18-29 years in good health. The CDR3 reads CASSDVGLGIEQFF. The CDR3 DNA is TGTGCCAGCAGTGACGTAGGGCTAGGTATTGAGCAGTTCTTC.